This is a list of T cell receptor beta chains from one sample in a study of control samples from healthy donors and cancer patients. Produced via immunoSEQ multiplex PCR; TCRdb's table is partial and in-frame only. The table lists about 160,000 clones, over 90% of them singletons. Sequenced: blood. The receptors originated from a woman in her thirties in good health. The CDR3 runs from the conserved cysteine through the conserved F or W. The D gene is left open where the match is weak. For some rows the clone size is stated as once, few or many, or as a class when expanded; others skip it.

.	TRBV3-1/TRBV3-2	TRBJ2-7	.	TGTGCCAGCAGCCAAGAAAGATCCTACGAGCAGTACTTC	CASSQERSYEQYF
once	TRBV6-5	TRBJ1-1	.	TGTGCCAGTTTTACCCGAGCTGGGGCTGAAGCTTTCTTT	CASFTRAGAEAFF
.	TRBV6-1	TRBJ1-1	.	TGTGCCAGCAGTGAATTAGGGGGGATGAACACTGAAGCTTTCTTT	CASSELGGMNTEAFF
.	TRBV18	TRBJ1-2	TRBD1	TGTGCCAGCTCACCAAGAGGGGGCGCGGGCTACACCTTC	CASSPRGGAGYTF
.	TRBV6-1	TRBJ2-2	.	TGTGCCAGCAGTGAGCTGACAGGTATTGGCGGGGAGCTGTTTTTT	CASSELTGIGGELFF
once	TRBV10-2	TRBJ2-5	.	TGCGCCAGCAGCGACCTGGAGACCCAGTACTTC	CASSDLETQYF
.	TRBV6-5	TRBJ1-2	.	TGTGCCACCAAGAGGGGGGGCTACACCTTC	CATKRGGYTF
.	TRBV6-5	TRBJ1-3	.	TGTGCCAGCAGTCTAAGCTCTGGAAACACCATATATTTT	CASSLSSGNTIYF
.	TRBV5-4	TRBJ2-2	TRBD2	TGTGCCAGCAGCTTACCGAGCGGGGTTAACACCGGGGAGCTGTTTTTT	CASSLPSGVNTGELFF
.	TRBV4-2	TRBJ2-7	.	TGTGCCAGCAGCGAAGAGGGGAGTTTGTACGAGCAGTACTTC	CASSEEGSLYEQYF
.	TRBV7-9	TRBJ1-4	.	TGTGCCAGCAGCTTAGCGTCCCGTGAAAAACTGTTTTTT	CASSLASREKLFF
few	TRBV7-9	TRBJ2-7	TRBD2	TGTGCCAGCAGCTGGACTAGCGGGAACACCTACGAGCAGTACTTC	CASSWTSGNTYEQYF
.	TRBV6-5	TRBJ2-2	.	TGTGCCAGCAGTTACTTAGGCAGGGAGCTTTCCGGGGAGCTGTTTTTT	CASSYLGRELSGELFF
.	TRBV10-1	TRBJ2-2	TRBD1	TGCGCCAGCAGTGGTGGACAGGGGGCGAGCACCGGGGAGCTGTTTTTT	CASSGGQGASTGELFF
.	TRBV28	TRBJ2-1	.	TGTGCCAGCAGTTTATATGGGAGATGGGAGCAGTTCTTC	CASSLYGRWEQFF
.	TRBV29-1	TRBJ2-3	TRBD2	TGCAGCGAGAGACTAGCGGGAGTGCCCGATACGCAGTATTTT	CSERLAGVPDTQYF
.	TRBV12-3/TRBV12-4	TRBJ2-1	.	TGTGCCAGCAGTTTAGTGGTATACAATGAGCAGTTCTTC	CASSLVVYNEQFF
.	TRBV5-3	TRBJ2-3	.	TGTGCCAGAAGCTTCCGGGGGGCCTCTACGCAGTATTTT	CARSFRGASTQYF
.	TRBV5-4	TRBJ1-4	.	TGTGCCAGCAGCTTGGATCGGGAAAAACTGTTTTTT	CASSLDREKLFF
.	TRBV2	TRBJ1-2	.	TGTGCCAGCAGTGATATCGGCCCCGCAAGAGTCAACTATGGCTACACCTTC	CASSDIGPARVNYGYTF
few	TRBV28	TRBJ1-4	.	TGTGCCAGCACCATGCTTGGAGGCACTAATGAAAAACTGTTTTTT	CASTMLGGTNEKLFF
.	TRBV24-1	TRBJ2-1	TRBD2	TGTGCCACCAGTGATCCGCCCCGTACTAGCGGGACTTACAATGAGCAGTTCTTC	CATSDPPRTSGTYNEQFF
.	TRBV10-3	TRBJ2-3	TRBD2	TGTGCCATCAGTCCCTGGACTAGCGGGAGTAGCATAGATACGCAGTATTTT	CAISPWTSGSSIDTQYF
.	TRBV4-1	TRBJ1-1	.	TGCGCCAGCAGCCAAGAAAGGGTCACTGAAGCTTTCTTT	CASSQERVTEAFF
.	TRBV5-1	TRBJ2-1	.	TGCGCCAGCAGTCCCACCTACGGTGAGCAGTTCTTC	CASSPTYGEQFF
.	TRBV3-1/TRBV3-2	TRBJ1-2	.	TGTGCCAGCAGCCAAGAGGTTGGCGTCGGCTACACCTTC	CASSQEVGVGYTF
few	TRBV19	TRBJ1-1	TRBD1	TGTGCCAGTAGTGTACAGGGGTGGAAAACTGAAGCTTTCTTT	CASSVQGWKTEAFF
.	TRBV7-2	TRBJ1-1	.	TGTGCCAGCAGCTTAAAGCCCCGGGGGGGGCTGCGTTTCACTGAAGCTTTCTTT	CASSLKPRGGLRFTEAFF
.	TRBV28	TRBJ2-7	.	TGTGCCAGCAGTTTAAGGGGTCAGACCTACGAGCAGTACTTC	CASSLRGQTYEQYF
.	TRBV28	TRBJ2-1	.	TGTGCCAGCAGTTTAGTGGCGAATGAGCAGTTCTTC	CASSLVANEQFF
.	TRBV6-1	TRBJ1-2	.	TGTGCCAGCAGTGAGGCCAGACCCAATCTCTATGGCTACACCTTC	CASSEARPNLYGYTF
.	TRBV5-1	TRBJ1-6	.	TGCGCCAGCAGAGCCCCAGAGTCCTATAATTCACCCCTCCACTTT	CASRAPESYNSPLHF
.	TRBV28	TRBJ1-2	.	TGTGCCAGCAGTTTGCGGCAGGCCAACTATGGCTACACCTTC	CASSLRQANYGYTF
once	TRBV6-6	TRBJ2-2	.	TGTGCCAGCAGTTACAGGGGGACCGGGGAGCTGTTTTTT	CASSYRGTGELFF
few	TRBV6-6	TRBJ1-3	.	TGTGCCAGCACCGAAACCGGGTCTGGAAACACCATATATTTT	CASTETGSGNTIYF
.	TRBV12-3/TRBV12-4	TRBJ1-5	.	TGTGCCAGCAGGACAGGCGGGTTTCAGCCCCAGCATTTT	CASRTGGFQPQHF
.	TRBV6-2/TRBV6-3	TRBJ2-7	.	TGTGCCAGCAGTTACTGGGGCTCCTACTCCTACGAGCAGTACTTC	CASSYWGSYSYEQYF
.	TRBV5-6	TRBJ1-3	.	TGTGCCAGCAGCCTCTCGGGATCCCATAGAAACACCATATATTTT	CASSLSGSHRNTIYF
.	TRBV28	TRBJ1-4	TRBD1	TGTGCCAGCAGAGAACAGGGGTCCGCAACTAATGAAAAACTGTTTTTT	CASREQGSATNEKLFF
.	TRBV3-1/TRBV3-2	TRBJ2-1	TRBD2	TGTGCCAGCAGCCACCTAGCGGGAGGTTACAATGAGCAGTTCTTC	CASSHLAGGYNEQFF
.	TRBV18	TRBJ2-7	.	TGTGCCAGCTCACGTTCCGGACAACTGGTGTCCGAGCAGTACTTC	CASSRSGQLVSEQYF
.	TRBV10-3	TRBJ2-3	.	TGTGCCATCAGCCAAAAGGGTGTGGCAGATACGCAGTATTTT	CAISQKGVADTQYF
.	TRBV28	TRBJ1-6	.	TGTGCCAGCAGAACCGGACAACTAGCGGCACCCCTCCACTTT	CASRTGQLAAPLHF
.	TRBV10-3	TRBJ1-1	.	TGTGCCATCAGTGGTCTTGGCCAGCCGAACACTGAAGCTTTCTTT	CAISGLGQPNTEAFF
.	TRBV5-1	TRBJ2-3	.	TGCGCCAGCATGCAGGAGCCTGGACGCACAGATACGCAGTATTTT	CASMQEPGRTDTQYF
.	TRBV19	TRBJ2-7	.	TGTGCCAGTAGTATCTGGGAACCGAGACCTTCCTACGAGCAGTACTTC	CASSIWEPRPSYEQYF
.	TRBV12-3/TRBV12-4	TRBJ1-1	.	TGTGCCAGCAGTTTGAGAAGCACTGAAGCTTTCTTT	CASSLRSTEAFF
.	TRBV5-4	TRBJ2-5	.	TGTGCCAGCAGCTTGACAGGACCAGGGGAGACCCAGTACTTC	CASSLTGPGETQYF
.	TRBV28	TRBJ1-3	.	TGTGCCAGCAGTCCATTGGGATCTGGAAACACCATATATTTT	CASSPLGSGNTIYF
.	TRBV19	TRBJ2-7	TRBD1	TGTGCCAGTACTCTAGGACAGGGTCCCTCCTACGAGCAGTACTTC	CASTLGQGPSYEQYF
.	TRBV12-3/TRBV12-4	TRBJ1-5	.	TGTGCCAGCCAAGTGGCGGGGAATCAGCCCCAGCATTTT	CASQVAGNQPQHF
.	TRBV20-1	TRBJ2-1	.	TGCAGTGCTAGAGTCCACAATGAGCAGTTCTTC	CSARVHNEQFF